This T cell receptor (beta chain) appears in the sequencing data of a study of blood T cell repertoires in COVID-19. Study-wide background: Spain, Italy and the United States supplied samples that represented acute and convalescent COVID-19. Sources were T cells, B-cell-depleted T cells, or PBMCs; the material itself was cDNA or gDNA.

Methods used by the authors: Reference gene primer amplification in the assay estimated nucleated cell counts. Generated by immunoSEQ multiplex PCR, the TCRdb table keeps only in-frame clones and is missing some. V, J and clone size reflect that table, while D and trimming were determined from the DNA. The sample holds just over 65,000 clones, approximately 89% seen once. This TCR was recovered from a man between 60 and 70 years old with acute or convalescent COVID-19. The material sequenced was peripheral blood.

For the CDR3, the DNA is TGCGCCAGCAGCCCCAGACAGGGATATTTACAAGAGACCCAGTACTTC. Its protein is CASSPRQGYLQETQYF. The chain carries TRBV5-1 and TRBJ2-5; 7 bases fit TRBD1. The germline CDR1 and CDR2 sequences are SGHRS and YFSETQ. Trimming cost V 4 bases and J 2 bases; bases outside gene matches: 11. The CDR3 has 16 amino acids.